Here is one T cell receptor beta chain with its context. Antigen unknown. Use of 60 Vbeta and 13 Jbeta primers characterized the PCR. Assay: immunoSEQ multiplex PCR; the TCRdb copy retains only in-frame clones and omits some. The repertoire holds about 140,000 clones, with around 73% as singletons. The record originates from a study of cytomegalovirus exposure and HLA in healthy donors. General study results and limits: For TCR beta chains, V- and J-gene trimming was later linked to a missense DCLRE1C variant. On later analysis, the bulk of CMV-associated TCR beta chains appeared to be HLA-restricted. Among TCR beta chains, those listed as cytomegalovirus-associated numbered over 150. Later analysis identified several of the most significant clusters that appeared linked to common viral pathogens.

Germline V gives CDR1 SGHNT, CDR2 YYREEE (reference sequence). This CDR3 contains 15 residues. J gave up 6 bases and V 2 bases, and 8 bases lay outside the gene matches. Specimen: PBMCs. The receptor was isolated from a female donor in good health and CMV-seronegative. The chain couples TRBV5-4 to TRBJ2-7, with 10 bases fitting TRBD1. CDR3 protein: CASSFPGTGEREQYF. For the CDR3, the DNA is TGTGCCAGCAGCTTTCCAGGGACAGGGGAACGCGAGCAGTACTTC.